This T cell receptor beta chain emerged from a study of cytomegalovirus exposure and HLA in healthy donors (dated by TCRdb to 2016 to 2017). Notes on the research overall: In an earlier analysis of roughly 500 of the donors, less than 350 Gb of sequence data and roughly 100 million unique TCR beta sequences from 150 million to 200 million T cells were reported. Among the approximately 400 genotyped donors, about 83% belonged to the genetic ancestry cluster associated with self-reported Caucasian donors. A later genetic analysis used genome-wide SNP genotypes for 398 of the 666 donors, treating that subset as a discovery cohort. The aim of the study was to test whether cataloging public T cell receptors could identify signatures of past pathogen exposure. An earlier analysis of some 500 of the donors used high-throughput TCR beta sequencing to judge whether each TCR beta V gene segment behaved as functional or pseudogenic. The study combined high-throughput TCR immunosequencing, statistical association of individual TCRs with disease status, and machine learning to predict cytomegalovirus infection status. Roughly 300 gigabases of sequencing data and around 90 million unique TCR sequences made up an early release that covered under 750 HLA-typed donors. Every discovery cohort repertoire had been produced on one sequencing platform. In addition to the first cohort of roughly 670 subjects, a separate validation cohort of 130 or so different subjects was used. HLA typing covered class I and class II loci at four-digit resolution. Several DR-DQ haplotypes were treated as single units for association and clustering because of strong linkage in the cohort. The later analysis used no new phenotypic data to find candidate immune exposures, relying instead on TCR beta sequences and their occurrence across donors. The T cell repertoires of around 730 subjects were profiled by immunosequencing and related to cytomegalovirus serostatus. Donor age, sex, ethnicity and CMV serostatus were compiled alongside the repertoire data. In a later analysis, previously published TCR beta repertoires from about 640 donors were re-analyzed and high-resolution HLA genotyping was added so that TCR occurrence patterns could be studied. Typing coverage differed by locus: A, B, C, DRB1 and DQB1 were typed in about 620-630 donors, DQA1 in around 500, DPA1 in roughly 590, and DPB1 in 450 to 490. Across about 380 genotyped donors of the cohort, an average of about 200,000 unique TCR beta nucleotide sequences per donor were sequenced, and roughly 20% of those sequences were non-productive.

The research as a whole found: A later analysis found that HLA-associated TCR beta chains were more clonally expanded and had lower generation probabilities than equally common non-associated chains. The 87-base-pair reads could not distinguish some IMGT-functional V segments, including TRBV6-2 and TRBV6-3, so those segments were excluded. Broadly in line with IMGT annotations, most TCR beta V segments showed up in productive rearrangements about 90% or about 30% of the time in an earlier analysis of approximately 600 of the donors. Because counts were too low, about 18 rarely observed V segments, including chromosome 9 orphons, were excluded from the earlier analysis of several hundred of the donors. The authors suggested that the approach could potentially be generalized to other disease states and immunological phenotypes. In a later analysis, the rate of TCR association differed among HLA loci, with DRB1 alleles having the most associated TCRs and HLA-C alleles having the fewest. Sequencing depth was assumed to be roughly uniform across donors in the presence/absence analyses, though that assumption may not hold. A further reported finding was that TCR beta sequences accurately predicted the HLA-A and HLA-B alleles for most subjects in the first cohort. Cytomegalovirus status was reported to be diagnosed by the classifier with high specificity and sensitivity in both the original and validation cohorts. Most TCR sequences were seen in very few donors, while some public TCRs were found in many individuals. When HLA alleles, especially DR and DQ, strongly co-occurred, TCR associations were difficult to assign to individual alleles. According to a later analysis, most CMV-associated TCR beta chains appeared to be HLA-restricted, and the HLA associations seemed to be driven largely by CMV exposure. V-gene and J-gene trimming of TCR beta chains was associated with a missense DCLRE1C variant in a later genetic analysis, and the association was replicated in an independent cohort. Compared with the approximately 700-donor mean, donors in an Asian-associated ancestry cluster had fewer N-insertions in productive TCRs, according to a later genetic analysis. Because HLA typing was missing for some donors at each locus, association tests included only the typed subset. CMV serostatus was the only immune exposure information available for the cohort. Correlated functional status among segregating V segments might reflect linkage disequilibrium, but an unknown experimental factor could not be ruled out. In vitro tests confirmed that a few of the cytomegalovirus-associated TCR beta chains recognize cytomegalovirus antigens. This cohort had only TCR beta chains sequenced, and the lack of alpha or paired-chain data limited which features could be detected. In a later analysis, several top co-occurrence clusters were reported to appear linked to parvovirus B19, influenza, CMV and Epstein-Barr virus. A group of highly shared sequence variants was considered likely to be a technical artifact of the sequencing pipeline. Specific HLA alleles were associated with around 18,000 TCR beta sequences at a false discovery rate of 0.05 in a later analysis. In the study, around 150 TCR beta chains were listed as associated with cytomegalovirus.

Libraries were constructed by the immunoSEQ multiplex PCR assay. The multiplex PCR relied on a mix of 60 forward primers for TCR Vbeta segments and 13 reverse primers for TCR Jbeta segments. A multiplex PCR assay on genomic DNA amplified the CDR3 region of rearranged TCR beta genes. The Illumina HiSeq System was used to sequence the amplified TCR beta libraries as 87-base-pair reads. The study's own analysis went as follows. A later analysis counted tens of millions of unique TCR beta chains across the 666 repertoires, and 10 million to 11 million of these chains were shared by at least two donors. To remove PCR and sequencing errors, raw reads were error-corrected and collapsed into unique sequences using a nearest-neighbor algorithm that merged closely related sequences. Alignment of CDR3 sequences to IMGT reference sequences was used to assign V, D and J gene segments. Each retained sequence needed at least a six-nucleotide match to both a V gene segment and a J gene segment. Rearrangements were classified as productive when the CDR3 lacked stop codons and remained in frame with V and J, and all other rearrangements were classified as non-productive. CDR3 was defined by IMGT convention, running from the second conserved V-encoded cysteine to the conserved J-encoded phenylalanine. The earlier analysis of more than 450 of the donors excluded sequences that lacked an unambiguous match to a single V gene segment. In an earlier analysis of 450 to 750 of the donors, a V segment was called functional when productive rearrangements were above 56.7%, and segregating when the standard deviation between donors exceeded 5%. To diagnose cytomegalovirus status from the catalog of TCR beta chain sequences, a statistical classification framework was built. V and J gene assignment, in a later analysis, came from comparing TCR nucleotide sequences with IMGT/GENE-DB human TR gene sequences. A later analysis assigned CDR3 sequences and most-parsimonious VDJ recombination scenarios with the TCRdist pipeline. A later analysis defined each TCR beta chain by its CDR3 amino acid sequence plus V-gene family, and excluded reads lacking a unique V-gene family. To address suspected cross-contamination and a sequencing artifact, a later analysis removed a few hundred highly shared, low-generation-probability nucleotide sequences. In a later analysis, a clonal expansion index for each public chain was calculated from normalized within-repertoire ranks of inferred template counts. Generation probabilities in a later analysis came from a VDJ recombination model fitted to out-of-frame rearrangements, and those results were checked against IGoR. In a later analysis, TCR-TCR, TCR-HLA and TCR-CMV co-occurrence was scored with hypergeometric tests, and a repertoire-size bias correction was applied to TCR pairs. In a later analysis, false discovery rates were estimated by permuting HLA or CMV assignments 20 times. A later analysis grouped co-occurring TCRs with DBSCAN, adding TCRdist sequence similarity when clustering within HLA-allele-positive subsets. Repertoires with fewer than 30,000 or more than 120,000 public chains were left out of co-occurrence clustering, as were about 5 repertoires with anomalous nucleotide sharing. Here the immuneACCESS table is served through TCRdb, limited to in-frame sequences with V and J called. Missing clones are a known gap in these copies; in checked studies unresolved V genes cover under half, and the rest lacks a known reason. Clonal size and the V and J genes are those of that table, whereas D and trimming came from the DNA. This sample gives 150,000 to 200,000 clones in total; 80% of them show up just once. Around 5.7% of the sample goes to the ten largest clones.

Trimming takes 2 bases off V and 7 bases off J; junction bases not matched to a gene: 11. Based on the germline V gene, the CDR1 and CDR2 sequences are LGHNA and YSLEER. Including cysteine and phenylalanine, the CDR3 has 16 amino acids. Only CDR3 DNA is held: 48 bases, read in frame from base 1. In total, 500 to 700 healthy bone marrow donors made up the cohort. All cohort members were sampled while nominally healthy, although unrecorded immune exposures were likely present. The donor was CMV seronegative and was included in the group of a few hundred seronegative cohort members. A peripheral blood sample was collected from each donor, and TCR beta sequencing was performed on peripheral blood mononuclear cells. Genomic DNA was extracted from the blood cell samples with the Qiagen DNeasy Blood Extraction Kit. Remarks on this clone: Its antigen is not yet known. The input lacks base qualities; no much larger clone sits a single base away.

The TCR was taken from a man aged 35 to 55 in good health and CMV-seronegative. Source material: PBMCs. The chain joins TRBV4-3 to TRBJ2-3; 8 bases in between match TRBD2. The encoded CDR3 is CASSQLTSASINTQYF. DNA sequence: TGCGCCAGCAGCCAATTGACTAGCGCGTCGATTAATACGCAGTATTTT.